The 25 T cell receptor beta chains below were found in one sample sequenced in a study of T cells in women clearing cervical HPV infection. This table comes from immunoSEQ multiplex PCR, and its TCRdb copy is limited to in-frame clones, with some not included. Its table lists about 20,000 clones. The sample taken for sequencing was blood buffy coat. These TCRs come from a woman aged 18 to 75 with a cervical HPV16 infection that either progressed to CIN3+ or cleared (not recorded which).

Comments on this clone: Read data end 3 residues before the CDR3 end; the end is taken from the germline J gene. This sequence joins TRBV10-3 and TRBJ2-7; 7 nucleotides align to TRBD1. V dropped 5 bases and J dropped 4; count of bases not matched to a gene: 8. The CDR3 totals 14 residues. Per germline, CDR1 ENHRY and CDR2 SYGVKD. CDR3 loop: CAISRDSKTYEQYF. The sequenced CDR3 bases are TGTGCCATCAGTAGGGACAGCAAAACATACGAG.

On this clone: From the germline J gene comes the end of the CDR3, since the read stops 3 residues before it. The chain recombines TRBV7-9 with TRBJ1-6; D is ambiguous. CDR3 length: 13 residues. V was trimmed by 3 bases and J by 12 bases, leaving 12 bases between them. Per the germline V gene, CDR1 is SEHNR and CDR2 is FQNEAQ (reference sequence). The sequenced part of the CDR3 DNA is TGTGCCAGCAGCTTTTCGAGGGTTGAACCC. This codes for CASSFSRVEP. The entire CDR3 protein is CASSFSRVEPLHF.

Concerning this clone itself: The read halts 3 residues ahead of the CDR3 end, with the missing end drawn from the germline J gene. This chain joins TRBV10-1 and TRBJ2-3; maybe TRBD2 (6 bases). The length of the CDR3 is 15 residues. Trimming removed 3 bases at V and 0 bases at J, with 10 bases between. Germline assignment: CDR1 WNHNN and CDR2 SYGVQD (reference sequence). The DNA read from the CDR3 is TGCGCCAGCAGTGATAAGGGACTTAGCACAGATACG. Protein: CASSDKGLSTDT. The whole CDR3 sequence reads CASSDKGLSTDTQYF.

For this clone: The read halts 3 residues ahead of the CDR3 end, with the missing end drawn from the germline J gene. This sequence joins TRBV4-2 and TRBJ2-1; 7 nucleotides match TRBD2. Germline CDR1 reads LGHNA; CDR2 reads YNFKEQ. V shed 1 base, J shed 3 bases, and the junction held 3 bases outside the gene matches. The CDR3 spans 15 residues. Incomplete CDR3 DNA: TGTGCCAGCAGCCAAGCGGGGGGAGACTACAATGAG. As protein: CASSQAGGDYNE. The whole CDR3 protein is CASSQAGGDYNEQFF.

Concerning this clone: The DNA ends 3 residues before the CDR3 does, and the rest of the CDR3 is filled in from the germline J gene. This chain uses TRBV20-1 with TRBJ2-7, with a weak D call TRBD2 (7 bases). The CDR3 sequence is 14 residues long. Germline CDR1 reads DFQATT; CDR2 reads SNEGSKA (reference sequence). Trimming left V 2 bases short and J 4 bases short, with 15 bases between. Incomplete CDR3 DNA: TGCAGTGCTAGAACCGCGGGGGCGGGGTACGAG. Protein sequence: CSARTAGAGYE. The whole CDR3 region reads CSARTAGAGYEQYF.

Points on this clone: The read ends 3 residues before the CDR3 terminus; that terminus is restored from the germline J gene. V gene TRBV20-1 combines with J gene TRBJ2-5, with TRBD2 matching 12 bases. Germline-derived CDR1 and CDR2 are DFQATT and SNEGSKA (reference sequence). This CDR3 has 15 amino acids. The J segment lost 4 bases and the V segment lost 3 bases, leaving 6 bases of the junction unmatched. The CDR3 region is CSASLAGGPGETQYF. CDR3 DNA, as far as it was read: TGCAGTGCTAGCCTAGCGGGGGGGCCGGGAGAGACC.

As to this clone: The CDR3 is cut off 3 residues early in the read; its end comes from the germline J gene. This chain uses TRBV5-1 with TRBJ1-2; the match to TRBD1 covers 10 bases. The junction had 15 bases not matched to a gene; V was cut back by 6 bases and J by 4 bases. Germline CDR1 and CDR2: SGHRS and YFSETQ. The CDR3 is 17 amino acids. The DNA read from the CDR3 is TGCGCCAGCAACTTTTGGGACAGGGGACTGGGGGGCTATGGC. Its protein is CASNFWDRGLGGYG. The complete CDR3 sequence is CASNFWDRGLGGYGYTF.

In the case of this clone: The read ends 3 residues before the CDR3 terminus; that terminus is restored from the germline J gene. V is TRBV10-3 and J is TRBJ2-3; 10 bases are a match to TRBD2. The V gene's germline CDR1 is ENHRY and CDR2 SYGVKD. The length of the CDR3 is 15 residues. V gave up 6 bases and J gave up 4 bases; unmatched junction bases: 7. CDR3: CAIRGSGGAPDTQYF. The sequenced CDR3 bases are TGTGCCATCAGGGGGAGCGGGGGGGCCCCAGATACG.

As regards this clone: The read ends 3 residues shy of where the CDR3 ends; the end is completed using the germline J gene. J is TRBJ2-7 and V is TRBV19; 7 positions match TRBD1. Germline V gene sequence: CDR1 LNHDA, CDR2 SQIVND (reference sequence). J gave up 2 bases and V 8 bases, and 9 bases lay outside the gene matches. The CDR3 consists of 14 residues. Incomplete CDR3 DNA: TGTGCCAGTTCCGCTCGACAGGGCCCCTACGAG. It encodes CASSARQGPYE. The whole CDR3 reads CASSARQGPYEQYF.

About this clone itself: The read ends 3 residues before the CDR3 terminus; that terminus is restored from the germline J gene. The chain recombines TRBV20-1 with TRBJ1-6; no firm D call. The germline V gene has CDR1 DFQATT and CDR2 SNEGSKA (reference sequence). V lost 0 bases and J 0 bases, leaving 12 bases between the germline ends. This CDR3 is built from 17 residues. CDR3 DNA, as far as it was read: TGCAGTGCTAGAGATCTGGGTCCTAGCTCCTATAATTCACCC. Its translation is CSARDLGPSSYNSP. Given in full, the CDR3 is CSARDLGPSSYNSPLHF.

Turning to this clone: The read ends 3 residues shy of where the CDR3 ends; the end is completed using the germline J gene. V and J are TRBV19 and TRBJ1-6, with D maybe TRBD1 (5 bases). The CDR3 is 20 amino acids. Trimming took 6 bases from V and 0 from J, leaving 24 bases between them. Germline values: CDR1 LNHDA, CDR2 SQIVND (reference sequence). CDR3 protein: CASSEYPVEGSRSYNSPLHF. Incomplete CDR3 DNA: TGTGCCAGTAGCGAGTATCCCGTGGAGGGGAGCCGCTCCTATAATTCACCC.

By frequency, this clone registers medium-sized. Read sequence stops 3 residues before the CDR3 end, and the germline J gene provides the missing end. J is TRBJ2-3 and V is TRBV7-8; a weak D match, TRBD2 (6 bases). Trimming cost V 0 bases and J 3 bases, with 16 bases left between them. CDR3 length: 17 amino acids. The V gene's germline CDR1 is SGHVS and CDR2 FQNEAQ. The CDR3 reads CASSLAQGRGRTDTQYF. CDR3 DNA (partial): TGTGCCAGCAGCTTAGCGCAGGGCAGAGGGAGGACAGATACG.

For this clone: The read terminates 3 residues before the CDR3 end, so the remaining end is supplied by the germline J gene. The chain joins TRBV19 to TRBJ1-5; D is unresolved. CDR3 length: 15 residues. The germline V gene has CDR1 LNHDA and CDR2 SQIVND (reference sequence). V lost 0 bases, J lost 5 bases, and 11 bases lay in between. CDR3 DNA, as far as it was read: TGTGCCAGTAGTATAGATAGAAACCGCGATCAGCCC. Its protein product is CASSIDRNRDQP. The entire CDR3 protein reads CASSIDRNRDQPQHF.

The CDR3 sequence is CSVVIQGVNTEAFF. The DNA read from the CDR3 is TGCAGCGTGGTTATACAGGGGGTGAACACTGAA. The chain joins TRBV29-1 to TRBJ1-1; 8 bases are shared with TRBD1. The read terminates 3 residues ahead of where the CDR3 ends, so the germline J gene completes it. The CDR3 extends over 14 amino acids. Germline V gene data show CDR1 as SQVTM and CDR2 as ANQGSEA. J was trimmed by 0 bases and V by 6 bases; bases with no gene match: 6.

To note about this clone: Read sequence stops 3 residues before the CDR3 end, and the germline J gene provides the missing end. The J gene is TRBJ2-7, the V gene TRBV20-1; D remains ambiguous. Per germline, CDR1 DFQATT and CDR2 SNEGSKA (reference sequence). This CDR3 has 16 amino acids. The ends were cut back, 5 bases at V and 3 bases at J, with 23 bases in the middle. This CDR3 is CSAFAVQAGFNYEQYF. The part of the CDR3 DNA that was read is TGCAGTGCTTTCGCAGTTCAGGCTGGCTTTAACTACGAG.

CDR3 DNA (partial): TGTGCCAGCAGCTTACAGGGGAGGTATAGCAATCAGCCC. This encodes CASSLQGRYSNQP. The full CDR3 is CASSLQGRYSNQPQHF. The V gene is TRBV7-8, the J gene TRBJ1-5; TRBD1 might be the D (6 bases). The DNA ends 3 residues before the CDR3 does, and the rest of the CDR3 is filled in from the germline J gene. Germline V CDR1 and CDR2: SGHVS, FQNEAQ. This CDR3 spans 16 amino acids. V lost 2 bases and J 0 bases, leaving 11 bases between the germline ends.

In the case of this clone: The DNA ends 3 residues before the CDR3 does, and the rest of the CDR3 is filled in from the germline J gene. The V call is TRBV4-1, the J call TRBJ1-2; TRBD1 matches at 7 bases. Germline CDR1 is MGHRA and CDR2 is YSYEKL. Trimming cost V 5 bases and J 4 bases; bases outside gene matches: 13. The CDR3 extends over 16 amino acids. The CDR3: CASSSRQGGRPYGYTF. Incomplete CDR3 DNA: TGCGCCAGCAGCAGCCGACAGGGAGGGAGGCCCTATGGC.

Details on this clone: The read halts 3 residues ahead of the CDR3 end, with the missing end drawn from the germline J gene. The chain employs TRBV20-1 and TRBJ2-3; 9 bases fit TRBD2. V lost 5 bases to trimming and J lost 0 bases; unmatched junction nucleotides: 12. The CDR3 has 17 amino acids. Germline CDR1 is DFQATT and CDR2 is SNEGSKA (reference sequence). The CDR3 region is CSAPGLATTSSTDTQYF. The covered CDR3 bases are TGCAGTGCTCCGGGACTAGCCACAACCTCTAGCACAGATACG.

As for this clone: The read falls 3 residues short of the CDR3 end, and the missing part is taken from the germline J gene. J is TRBJ1-5 and V is TRBV19; a possible D gene is TRBD1 (6 bases). The CDR3 sequence is 16 residues long. The V gene's germline CDR1 is LNHDA and CDR2 SQIVND (reference sequence). V was clipped by 4 bases and J by 0 bases, with 13 bases between them. Incomplete CDR3 DNA: TGTGCCAGTAGTAAACAGGGTGGCCCTAGCAATCAGCCC. The encoded protein is CASSKQGGPSNQP. The full CDR3 sequence reads CASSKQGGPSNQPQHF.

Notes on this clone: The DNA ends 3 residues before the CDR3 does, and the rest of the CDR3 is filled in from the germline J gene. The chain is built from TRBV20-1 and TRBJ2-3; 10 bases line up with TRBD2. J was trimmed by 6 bases and V by 5 bases; bases with no gene match: 14. The CDR3 is 16 residues long. The germline CDR1 and CDR2 sequences are DFQATT and SNEGSKA (reference sequence). The CDR3 DNA, read in part, is TGCAGTGCTGGCTCGGCGACTAGCGGGTCTTTGGATACG. This translates into CSAGSATSGSLDT. Given in full, the CDR3 is CSAGSATSGSLDTQYF.

Remarks on this clone: The read terminates 3 residues ahead of where the CDR3 ends, so the germline J gene completes it. This chain joins TRBV2 and TRBJ2-3; D possibly corresponds to TRBD2 (5 bases). Trimming shortened V by 6 bases and J by 3 bases, and 13 bases separated the two germline ends. Germline assignment: CDR1 SNHLY and CDR2 FYNNEI. This CDR3 has 14 amino acids. Incomplete CDR3 DNA: TGTGCCAGCAGCGTAGCGAGTCCTACAGATACG. Residues: CASSVASPTDT. The whole CDR3 reads CASSVASPTDTQYF.

A word on this clone: The read halts 3 residues ahead of the CDR3 end, with the missing end drawn from the germline J gene. This chain joins TRBV20-1 and TRBJ2-3; 11 bases line up with TRBD2. V lost 5 bases and J lost 4; bases outside the gene matches: 8. The CDR3 length is 15 residues. Germline V gene sequence: CDR1 DFQATT, CDR2 SNEGSKA (reference sequence). CDR3 DNA (partial): TGCAGTGCTTTGACTAGCGGGGAAATTTCAGATACG. This translates into CSALTSGEISDT. The full CDR3 reads CSALTSGEISDTQYF.

In the case of this clone: The read gets to within 3 residues of the CDR3 end, and the germline J gene fills in the rest. The chain couples TRBV19 to TRBJ2-1; the D gene is possibly TRBD1 (6 bases). The CDR3 runs to 16 residues. V lost 3 bases to trimming and J lost 3 bases, with 15 bases between them. The germline gives CDR1 LNHDA, CDR2 SQIVND (reference sequence). The CDR3 loop is CASSIPTGRLYNEQFF. The CDR3 DNA, read in part, is TGTGCCAGTAGTATCCCGACAGGACGTCTCTACAATGAG.

Note on this clone: The sequenced fragment ends 3 residues before the CDR3 boundary, so the rest is inferred from the germline J gene. The chain employs TRBV19 and TRBJ2-2, with D perhaps TRBD1 (6 bases). V was trimmed by 4 bases and J by 3 bases, leaving 12 bases between them. This CDR3 comprises 15 residues. Germline V lookup: CDR1 LNHDA, CDR2 SQIVND (reference sequence). Incomplete CDR3 DNA: TGTGCCAGTAGTAGAGGGACACTTGACACCGGGGAG. Encoded protein: CASSRGTLDTGE. The full CDR3 sequence reads CASSRGTLDTGELFF.

A word on this clone: The read is 3 residues too short to cover the CDR3 end, so that end is filled in from the germline J gene. The chain links TRBV18 to TRBJ2-2, with 12 positions matching TRBD2. Germline values: CDR1 KGHSH, CDR2 LQKENI. Losses at the gene ends were 3 bases for V and 4 bases for J; bases not matched to a gene: 12. This CDR3 is 19 amino acids long. The sequenced part of the CDR3 DNA is TGTGCCAGCTCACCTTCCGTAATACTAGCGGGGGGCCGCACCGGGGAG. Protein sequence: CASSPSVILAGGRTGE. The full CDR3 protein reads CASSPSVILAGGRTGELFF.